Included here is one TCR beta chain sequence, with context. Its antigen is unidentified. The sample originates from a study of radiotherapy plus CTLA-4 blockade in lung cancer. Study at large: Objective response rate was around 20%; disease control rate, around 31%. Study-wide results and caveats: Subsequent to radiotherapy plus ipilimumab, tumor-derived TCR clones underwent expansion in blood. Per reports, early blood T cell clone dynamics, plus interferon-beta, forecast response most strongly.

CDR1 and CDR2 (germline): SNHLY, FYNNEI. The CDR3 loop spans 14 amino acids. J gave up 6 bases and V 6 bases, and 7 bases lay outside the gene matches. Sequencing used immunoSEQ multiplex PCR; TCRdb keeps in-frame clones, though not all of them. This repertoire shows tens of thousands of clones, 78% found once; its top ten account for 4%. Those patients who had chemo-refractory metastatic non-small-cell lung cancer were given focal radiation along with CTLA-4 blockade through ipilimumab. This TCR came from a human donor with non-small cell lung cancer who had a partial response to radiotherapy plus ipilimumab. Some clones in this sample may be carry-over from other donors' samples. V is TRBV2 and J is TRBJ1-5, with TRBD1 matching over 8 bases. The source was peripheral blood, collected from a patient treated with radiotherapy plus ipilimumab. CDR3 nucleotide sequence: TGTGCCAGCAGGGCAGACAGGGGTGGTCAGCCCCAGCATTTT. It encodes CASRADRGGQPQHF.